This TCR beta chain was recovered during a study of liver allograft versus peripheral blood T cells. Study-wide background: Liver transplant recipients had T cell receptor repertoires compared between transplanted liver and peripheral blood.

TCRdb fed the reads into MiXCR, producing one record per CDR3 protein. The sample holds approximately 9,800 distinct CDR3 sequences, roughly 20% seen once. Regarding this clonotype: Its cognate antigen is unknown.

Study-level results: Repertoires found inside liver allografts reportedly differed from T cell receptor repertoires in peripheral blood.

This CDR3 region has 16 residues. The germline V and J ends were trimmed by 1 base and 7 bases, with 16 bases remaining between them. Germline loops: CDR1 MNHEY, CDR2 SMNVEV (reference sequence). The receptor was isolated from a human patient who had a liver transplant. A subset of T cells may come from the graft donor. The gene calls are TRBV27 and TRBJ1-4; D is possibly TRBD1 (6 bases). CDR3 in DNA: TGTGCCAGCAGTTTATACCGAGGGGGGGGGGGTGAAAAACTGTTTTTT. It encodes CASSLYRGGGGEKLFF.